This T cell receptor beta chain was captured by sequencing in a study of OX40 agonist ivuxolimab in advanced cancers. Study-level information: Ivuxolimab was delivered to patients intravenously every 2 weeks at doses spanning 0.01 to 10 mg/kg. Patients with hepatocellular carcinoma, melanoma, renal cell or head and neck cancer made up the dose-escalation patients. Study findings and constraints: Averaging showed that CD8+ T cells had more expanded clones than CD4+ did. The study observed clonal expansion of CD4+ and CD8+ blood T cells by week 6 at 0.1 to 3.0 mg/kg.

In regard to this clone: What it binds is unknown.

CDR1 and CDR2 (germline): PRHDT, FYEKMQ (reference sequence). The CDR3 covers 13 residues. V lost 1 base and J lost 6, with 10 bases in between. The assay was immunoSEQ multiplex PCR, and TCRdb's table has in-frame clones only and misses some. The table has some 33,000 clones, about 87% seen once. Specimen: CD4+ or CD8+ T cells sorted from blood, collected in a trial of the OX40 agonist ivuxolimab. The sequence was obtained from an adult with an advanced solid tumor such as melanoma, head and neck, liver or kidney cancer. The rearrangement links TRBV13 to TRBJ2-7, with a tentative D call TRBD2 (6 bases). As DNA, the CDR3 is TGTGCCAGCAGCTTAGTAGGAGCGGGCGAGCAGTACTTC. Translated, it gives CASSLVGAGEQYF.